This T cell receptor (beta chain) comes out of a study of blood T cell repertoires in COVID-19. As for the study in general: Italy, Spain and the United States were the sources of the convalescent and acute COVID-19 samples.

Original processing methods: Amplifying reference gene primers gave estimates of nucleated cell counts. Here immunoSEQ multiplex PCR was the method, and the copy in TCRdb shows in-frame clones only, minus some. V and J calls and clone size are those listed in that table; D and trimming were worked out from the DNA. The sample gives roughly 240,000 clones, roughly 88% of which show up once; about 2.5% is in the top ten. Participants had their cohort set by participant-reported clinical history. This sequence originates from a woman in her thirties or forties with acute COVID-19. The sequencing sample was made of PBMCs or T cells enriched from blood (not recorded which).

The CDR3 region is CASSLFTSGGTDTQYF. As DNA, the CDR3 is TGCGCCAGCAGCTTGTTTACTAGCGGGGGCACAGATACGCAGTATTTT. The rearrangement uses TRBV5-1 and TRBJ2-3; 10 positions match TRBD2. Trimming cost V 1 base and J 1 base; bases outside gene matches: 3. Germline assignment: CDR1 SGHRS and CDR2 YFSETQ. This CDR3 is built from 16 residues. Together with reference TRBV5-1 and TRBJ2-3, the CDR3 gives the full variable domain: KAGVTQTPRYLIKTRGQQVTLSCSPISGHRSVSWYQQTPGQGLQFLFEYFSETQRNKGNFPGRFSGRQFSNSRSEMNVSTLELGDSALYLCASSLFTSGGTDTQYFGPGTRLTVL.